The 3 T cell receptor beta chains below were found in one sample sequenced in a study of blood T cell repertoires in COVID-19. The table came from immunoSEQ multiplex PCR; TCRdb's copy has only in-frame clones and leaves some out. The sample consists of approximately 300,000 clones, around 90% of them appearing once. Sequenced sample: PBMCs or T cells enriched from blood (not recorded which). Receptors were obtained from a man aged 55 to 69 who had recovered from COVID-19.

This chain uses TRBV30 with TRBJ2-7; 8 bases fit TRBD1. CDR1 and CDR2 from the germline V gene are GTSNPN and SVGIG (reference sequence). The CDR3 has 14 residues. Trimming removed 1 base from V and 0 bases from J; junction bases left unmatched: 2. CDR3 residues: CAWSEGTGSYEQYF. CDR3 bases: TGTGCCTGGAGTGAAGGGACAGGCTCCTACGAGCAGTACTTC. The full variable domain, its missing parts supplied by reference TRBV30 and TRBJ2-7, is SQTIHQWPATLVQPVGSPLSLECTVEGTSNPNLYWYRQAAGRGLQLLFYSVGIGQISSEVPQNLSASRPQDRQFILSSKKLLLSDSGFYLCAWSEGTGSYEQYFGPGTRLTVT.

V and J are TRBV27 and TRBJ2-7; possibly TRBD2 for D (5 bases). The CDR3 is 14 residues long. The V and J ends lost 2 bases and 2 bases respectively, with 10 bases between them. Germline CDR1 and CDR2: MNHEY and SMNVEV (reference sequence). CDR3 loop: CASSLRGSAYEQYF. DNA of the CDR3: TGTGCCAGCAGTTTAAGAGGGTCCGCCTACGAGCAGTACTTC.

The table lists this clone with a count of one. The chain joins TRBV9 to TRBJ2-2, with no clear D. The CDR3 has 12 amino acids. Trimming left V 0 bases short and J 8 bases short, with 5 bases between. Germline CDR1 reads SGDLS; CDR2 reads YYNGEE. This CDR3 reads CASSVAMGELFF. CDR3 bases: TGTGCCAGCAGCGTAGCTATGGGGGAGCTGTTTTTT.